This T cell receptor (beta chain) was found in a study of read filtering for tumor transcriptome and immune sequencing. In the study overall: Transcriptome libraries were built from DNase-treated RNA.

This clonotype was counted ten times or more. Antigen unknown. CDR1 is SNHLY, CDR2 FYNNEI, per germline. Losses at the gene ends were 9 bases for V and 0 bases for J; bases not matched to a gene: 3. CDR3 length: 15 residues. Study-wide points: Approximately 82% of IR-seq clonotypes had a single read, yet these held roughly 3.8% of reads. Compared with RNA-seq, IR-seq gave much higher clonotype depth and reliability.

The library was built from around 380 ng RNA with molecular barcoded adaptors for alpha/delta and beta/gamma chains. TCRdb analysed the reads with MiXCR anew, one entry per CDR3 protein. The sample includes about 37,000 distinct CDR3 sequences, roughly 15% of them seen just once. At the time of active disease, bone marrow was collected from every patient. Material for sequencing was a population of CD138-negative cells sorted from bone marrow. The receptor's source is a donor older than 35 with multiple myeloma. This rearrangement joins TRBV2 to TRBJ2-6; 9 nucleotides match TRBD1. CDR3 loop: CARGTGISGANVLTF. DNA of the CDR3: TGTGCCAGAGGGACAGGGATCTCTGGGGCCAACGTCCTGACTTTC.